This record concerns one TCR beta chain sequence. Its antigen is not known. The data derive from a study of T-cell memory formation after mild COVID-19. Turning to the study itself: Largely donor-specific sequence clusters came from two donors.

One entry per CDR3 protein results from TCRdb running MiXCR on the 5' RACE reads. The table lists a few hundred thousand distinct CDR3 sequences, around 8% of them singletons. Germline V gene lookup returns CDR1 SQVTM and CDR2 ANQGSEA. This CDR3 spans 12 amino acids. The V end was cut by 7 bases, the J end by 6 bases, with 13 bases between. Study-level findings and limits: CD8+ contracting clones occupied EMRA, while CD4+ ones occupied mainly CM and EM. Researchers could not confirm that second-wave clones peaking on day 37 targeted SARS-CoV-2. Cross-reactive memory seemingly joined, as some responding clones were found in pre-infection memory.

This sequence was found in a man in his late teens or twenties who had mild COVID-19 (a few samples of this study predate the infection). Cell type and time point are not known. This chain links TRBV29-1 with TRBJ1-5, with a tentative D call TRBD1 (5 bases). The sequencing input was PBMCs or a T cell subset sorted from them (not recorded which). The CDR3 sequence: CSGQDRGQPQHF. CDR3 DNA: TGCAGCGGCCAAGATAGGGGTCAGCCCCAGCATTTT.